Listed here are 22 T cell receptor beta chains from one sample, sequenced in a study of CD8+CD57+ T cells in acquired aplastic anemia (dated by TCRdb to the late 2010s). Sequenced on an Illumina HiSeq 2000. Genomic DNA was used as template for profiling of TCR beta VDJ combinations and CDR3 sequences. TCRdb reprocessing: public reads trimmed at Q25 with fastp, clones called with MiXCR, in-frame beta chains kept. Each record represents a unique CDR3 protein, reported with the most common genes and DNA among its rows. Recorded for this sample are fewer than 300,000 distinct CDR3 sequences; around 82% of them occurred a single time. Clones ranked in the top ten supply approximately 40% of the sample. The patients picked for sequencing were ones in whom flow cytometry had shown an expansion of CD8+CD57+ cells. The sequenced sample consisted of sorted CD4+, CD8+, or CD8+CD57+ T cells (not recorded which) from PBMCs. These receptors were collected from a human donor with aplastic anemia.

To note about this clonotype: This likely comes from a read error, as the CDR3 has no conserved phenylalanine or tryptophan at its end. The DNA is left out, because the CDR3 cannot be placed on it with certainty; the CDR3 is given as TCRdb lists it. The chain joins TRBV7-9 to TRBJ2-3; TRBD1 was called by the table and not checked on the DNA. 13 amino acids form the CDR3, both terminal residues included. Germline values: CDR1 SEHNR, CDR2 FQNEAQ (reference sequence). The CDR3 loop reads CASSLWVLRARDT.

In regard to this clonotype: This is likely a read error, given that the CDR3 carries no conserved phenylalanine or tryptophan at its end. Because the CDR3's place on the DNA is in doubt, the DNA is left out and the CDR3 is given as listed by TCRdb. V usage is TRBV7-8 and J usage is TRBJ2-5; TRBD1, as called in the table, went unchecked against the DNA. From its first to its last residue, the CDR3 has 12 amino acids. Germline V gives CDR1 SGHVS, CDR2 FQNEAQ. This CDR3 reads CAGQGDRETQDL.

The V gene is TRBV10-2, the J gene TRBJ2-1; D may be TRBD2 (5 bases). Germline loops: CDR1 WSHSY, CDR2 SAAADI. The CDR3 length is 15 residues. V was shortened by 0 bases and J by 3 bases, with 9 bases between the two germline ends. CDR3 in amino acids: CASSESLGYYNEQFF. Written as DNA, the CDR3 is TGCGCCAGCAGTGAGTCACTAGGGTACTACAATGAGCAGTTCTTC.

The rearrangement joins TRBV7-6 to TRBJ1-2; TRBD1 agrees at 11 bases. There are 15 residues in the CDR3. CDR1 is SGHVS, CDR2 FNYEAQ, per germline. With 4 bases clipped from V and 12 bases from J, the junction kept 13 bases outside the gene matches. CDR3 bases: TGTGCCAGCAGCTCGGACAGGGGGCATTCACCCCTCCACACCTTC. It encodes CASSSDRGHSPLHTF.

The chain is built from TRBV20-1 and TRBJ1-1; D unclear. CDR1 and CDR2 (germline): DFQATT, SNEGSKA (reference sequence). The CDR3 extends over 15 amino acids. The V end was cut by 1 base, the J end by 8 bases, with 20 bases between. The CDR3 DNA is TGCAGTGCTAGAGGGGAGGAGCGGCCGGTGACCGAAGCTTTCTTT. Translated: CSARGEERPVTEAFF.

Points on this clonotype: Compared with germline, one end of the junction differs, possibly owing to a read error. This chain uses TRBV7-8 with TRBJ2-3; unclear D gene. This CDR3 is 13 amino acids long. CDR1 and CDR2 from the germline V gene are SGHVS and FQNEAQ. CDR3 nucleotides: TGTGCCAGCAGCTTTGGGCCCACAGAGACGCAGTATTTT. Its protein product is CASSFGPTETQYF.

To note about this clonotype: The junction departs from germline at one end; a sequencing error may be responsible. The V call is TRBV7-9, the J call TRBJ2-3, with D perhaps matching TRBD1 or TRBD2 (5 bases each). The germline V gene encodes CDR1 SEHNR and CDR2 FQNEAQ (reference sequence). The CDR3 totals 14 residues. The CDR3: CASSQGASFTETQF. In DNA, the CDR3 is TGTGCCAGCAGTCAAGGGGCTAGCTTCACAGAGACGCAGTTT.

Comment on this clonotype: The DNA is omitted, as the CDR3 cannot be located on it reliably, and the CDR3 follows TCRdb's listing. The chain joins TRBV7-9 to TRBJ2-3. Germline loops: CDR1 SEHNR, CDR2 FQNEAQ (reference sequence). Both ends counted, the CDR3 spans 14 residues. The chain's CDR3 is CASSSAGTQYFRPF.

This clonotype came up a few times. The DNA is omitted, as the CDR3 cannot be located on it reliably, and the CDR3 follows TCRdb's listing. The genes are TRBV7-4 and TRBJ1-1. Termini included, the CDR3 measures 15 amino acids. Germline CDR1 and CDR2: SGHVT and SQSDAQ. Here the CDR3 reads CASSVVVTSSTSGFF.

The rearrangement links TRBV19 to TRBJ2-7; a possible D gene is TRBD1 (6 bases). This CDR3 comprises 12 residues. V was shortened by 5 bases and J by 6 bases, with 11 bases between the two germline ends. CDR1 is LNHDA, CDR2 SQIVND, per germline (reference sequence). The CDR3 loop reads CASSLTGFEQYF. CDR3 nucleotide sequence: TGTGCCAGTAGTTTAACAGGGTTCGAGCAGTACTTC.

The chain joins TRBV24-1 to TRBJ2-7, with TRBD1 as a possible D gene (6 bases). Germline V CDR1 and CDR2: KGHDR, SFDVKD. Trimming left V 2 bases short and J 7 bases short, with 11 bases between. This CDR3 comprises 13 residues. CDR3 in amino acids: CATSDSGVYEQYF. The CDR3 DNA reads as TGTGCCACCAGTGATTCAGGGGTTTATGAGCAGTACTTC.

A remark on this clonotype: No conserved phenylalanine or tryptophan ends this CDR3, so it is likely a read error. Because the CDR3's place on the DNA is in doubt, the DNA is left out and the CDR3 is given as listed by TCRdb. This chain uses TRBV7-2 with TRBJ2-1; TRBD2 is taken as the D call from the table, unchecked against the DNA. Germline V lookup: CDR1 SGHTA, CDR2 FQGNSA. The CDR3 has 13 residues if both end residues are counted. The CDR3 loop reads CASSLAGGPEQLY.

The chain links TRBV7-8 to TRBJ1-2; D is ambiguous. V lost 4 bases and J lost 10, with 16 bases in between. Germline lookup yields CDR1 SGHVS and CDR2 FQNEAQ. The CDR3 runs to 13 residues. The CDR3 nucleotides read TGTGCCAGCAGCTATGGTCCTAACGGTACCTACACCTTC. Translation: CASSYGPNGTYTF.

For this clonotype: Its ends do not fully match the called genes, so a read error is possible. V gene TRBV19 combines with J gene TRBJ1-2; maybe TRBD1 (5 bases). CDR1 is LNHDA, CDR2 SQIVND, per germline (reference sequence). The CDR3 is 15 residues long. The CDR3 protein is CASSLTGGAYYGYFF. The CDR3 nucleotides are TGTGCCAGTAGCTTAACAGGCGGCGCCTACTATGGCTACTTCTTC.

The rearrangement uses TRBV9 and TRBJ1-2, with D uncertain. CDR1 SGDLS and CDR2 YYNGEE come from the germline V gene. V was trimmed by 0 bases and J by 12 bases, leaving 21 bases between them. CDR3 length equals 15 residues. DNA for the CDR3: TGTGCCAGCAGCGTAGGGGTCTCGACTAATCAGCGCCACACCTTC. Its protein is CASSVGVSTNQRHTF. Based on the CDR3 plus reference TRBV9 and TRBJ1-2, the full variable domain is DSGVTQTPKHLITATGQRVTLRCSPRSGDLSVYWYQQSLDQGLQFLIQYYNGEERAKGNILERFSAQQFPDLHSELNLSSLELGDSALYFCASSVGVSTNQRHTFGSGTRLTVV.

The CDR3 DNA is TGTGCCAGCAGTGCCCAGGCGGGAGGTCCCGATACGCAGTATTTT. Its translation is CASSAQAGGPDTQYF. J is TRBJ2-3 and V is TRBV5-8, with 8 bases lining up with TRBD2. The CDR3 is made up of 15 amino acids. After removal of 5 bases from V and 6 bases from J, the junction contained 11 bases not matched to a gene. The germline gives CDR1 SGHTS, CDR2 YDEGEE. Using reference TRBV5-8 and TRBJ2-3 for the parts outside the CDR3, the full variable domain is EAGVTQSPTHLIKTRGQQATLRCSPISGHTSVYWYQQALGLGLQFLLWYDEGEERNRGNFPPRFSGRQFPNYSSELNVNALELEDSALYLCASSAQAGGPDTQYFGPGTRLTVL.

This clonotype was detected a few times. The gene calls are TRBV2 and TRBJ2-5; D is perhaps TRBD1 (7 bases). This CDR3 has 15 amino acids. V shed 6 bases and J shed 5 bases, with 19 bases lying between them. Germline V gene data show CDR1 as SNHLY and CDR2 as FYNNEI. This CDR3 reads CASSGGQKSGETQYF. CDR3 sequence (DNA): TGTGCCAGCAGCGGGGGACAGAAATCCGGGGAGACCCAGTACTTC. The variable domain in full, completed from reference TRBV2 and TRBJ2-5, reads EPEVTQTPSHQVTQMGQEVILRCVPISNHLYFYWYRQILGQKVEFLVSFYNNEISEKSEIFDDQFSVERPDGSNFTLKIRSTKLEDSAMYFCASSGGQKSGETQYFGPGTRLLVL.

The chain links TRBV15 to TRBJ2-1, with 7 positions matching TRBD2. V gave up 5 bases and J gave up 8 bases; unmatched junction bases: 9. The CDR3 extends over 14 amino acids. The germline CDR1 and CDR2 sequences are LNHNV and YYDKDF (reference sequence). In DNA form, the CDR3 reads TGTGCCACCAGCCGAGTCCGCGGGGGAGATGAGCAGTTCTTC. It translates to CATSRVRGGDEQFF.

The chain joins TRBV15 to TRBJ2-1; D gene unclear. V lost 3 bases and J 10 bases, leaving 16 bases between the germline ends. The CDR3 runs to 14 residues. Looked up from germline, CDR1 is LNHNV and CDR2 is YYDKDF (reference sequence). This chain's CDR3 is CATSRGSSQEEQFF. The CDR3 coding sequence is TGTGCCACCAGCAGGGGCTCCAGCCAAGAGGAGCAGTTCTTC. The variable domain in full, with the rest retrieved from reference TRBV15 and TRBJ2-1, is DAMVIQNPRYQVTQFGKPVTLSCSQTLNHNVMYWYQQKSSQAPKLLFHYYDKDFNNEADTPDNFQSRRPNTSFCFLDIRSPGLGDTAMYLCATSRGSSQEEQFFGPGTRLTVL.

To note about this clonotype: The limits of the CDR3 on the DNA are not certain, so only TCRdb's listed CDR3 is given. The chain has TRBV7-8 and TRBJ2-3; the D call TRBD1 from the table was never checked on the DNA. The CDR3 is 14 residues long, ends included. From germline, CDR1 is SGHVS and CDR2 FQNEAQ. This CDR3 reads CASSFAPGAATQSF.

V is TRBV5-4 and J is TRBJ1-6, with D possibly matching TRBD1 (5 bases). CDR1 is SGHNT, CDR2 YYREEE, per germline (reference sequence). V lost 2 bases and J lost 8, with 11 bases in between. This CDR3 has 14 residues. Here the CDR3 DNA reads TGTGCCAGCAGCTTTGTCAAGGGGCATTCACCCCTCCACTTT. Translation gives CASSFVKGHSPLHF.

As for this clonotype: This is likely a read error, given that the CDR3 carries no conserved phenylalanine or tryptophan at its end. It is unclear where the CDR3 begins or ends on the DNA, so no DNA is shown, and the CDR3 is as TCRdb lists it. The CDR3: CASGEAGNNQYFV. The chain combines TRBV9 with TRBJ2-1; whether TRBD1, the table's D call, matches the DNA was not checked. Germline CDR1 SGDLS, CDR2 YYNGEE. The CDR3 adds up to 13 amino acids, both ends counted.